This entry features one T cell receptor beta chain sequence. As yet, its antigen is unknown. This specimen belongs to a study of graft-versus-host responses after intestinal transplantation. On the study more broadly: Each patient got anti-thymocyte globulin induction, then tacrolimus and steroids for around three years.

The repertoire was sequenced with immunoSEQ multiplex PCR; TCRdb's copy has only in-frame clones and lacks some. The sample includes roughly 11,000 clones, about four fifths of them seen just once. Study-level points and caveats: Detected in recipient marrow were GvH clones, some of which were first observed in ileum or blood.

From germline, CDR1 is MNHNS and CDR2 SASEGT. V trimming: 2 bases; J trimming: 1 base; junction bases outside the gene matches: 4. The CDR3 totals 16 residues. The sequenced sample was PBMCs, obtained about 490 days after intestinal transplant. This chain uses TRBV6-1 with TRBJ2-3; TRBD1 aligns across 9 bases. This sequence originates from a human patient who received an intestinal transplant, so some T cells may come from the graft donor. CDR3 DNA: TGTGCCAGCAGTGAATCTTGGACAGGGGGCACAGATACGCAGTATTTT. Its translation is CASSESWTGGTDTQYF.